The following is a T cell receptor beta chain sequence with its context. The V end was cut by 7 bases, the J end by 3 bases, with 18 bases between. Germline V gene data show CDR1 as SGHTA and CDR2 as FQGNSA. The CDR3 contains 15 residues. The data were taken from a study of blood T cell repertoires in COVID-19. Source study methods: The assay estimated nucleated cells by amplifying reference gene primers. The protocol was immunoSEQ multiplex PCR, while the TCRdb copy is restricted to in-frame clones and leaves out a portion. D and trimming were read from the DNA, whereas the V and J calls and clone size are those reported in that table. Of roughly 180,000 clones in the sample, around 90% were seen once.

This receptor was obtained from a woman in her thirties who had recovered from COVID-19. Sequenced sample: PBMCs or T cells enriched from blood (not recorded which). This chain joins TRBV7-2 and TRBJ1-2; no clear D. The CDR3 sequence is CASTLRAEGYYGYTF. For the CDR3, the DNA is TGTGCCAGCACCCTGCGGGCCGAAGGGTACTATGGCTACACCTTC. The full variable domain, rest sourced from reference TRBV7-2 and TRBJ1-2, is GAGVSQSPSNKVTEKGKDVELRCDPISGHTALYWYRQSLGQGLEFLIYFQGNSAPDKSGLPSDRFSAERTGGSVSTLTIQRTQQEDSAVYLCASTLRAEGYYGYTFGSGTRLTVV.